This entry describes one T cell receptor (beta chain). No antigen is known for it. The PCR was carried out with 60 Vbeta primers and 13 Jbeta primers. The method was immunoSEQ multiplex PCR; TCRdb's version includes in-frame clones alone and lacks a portion of them. Of 200,000 to 300,000 clones listed, more than 75% were seen once; the top ten hold 0.2% to 0.25%. This sample is part of a study of cytomegalovirus exposure and HLA in healthy donors. Notes on the study in general: In vitro testing confirmed three CMV-associated chains as specific for CMV antigens.

The clonotype originates from a girl aged 2 to 9 in good health and CMV-seronegative. The specimen sequenced was PBMCs.

The CDR3 here is CASSPGDRRNTIYF. The CDR3 nucleotides read TGTGCCAGCAGCCCCGGGGACAGACGAAACACCATATATTTT. This chain uses TRBV13 with TRBJ1-3; 7 nucleotides line up with TRBD1. CDR1 is PRHDT, CDR2 FYEKMQ, per germline (reference sequence). Trimming at V came to 5 bases and at J to 5 bases, leaving 6 bases not matched to a gene. The CDR3 length is 14 residues.